Each of the 18 T cell receptor beta chains below was sequenced from the same sample in a study of T-cell reconstitution after alpha-beta-depleted transplantation in children. The TCRbeta library incorporated unique molecular identifiers. In TCRdb, the PCR reads were re-called with MiXCR into one record per CDR3 protein. The repertoire includes about 500,000 distinct CDR3 sequences, approximately 32% of them detected once, and around 2.5% sits in the top ten. The input for sequencing was PBMCs from the stem cell graft donor, taken from the stem cell graft. These TCRs come from a human donor who donated a stem cell graft to a child with aplastic anemia.

This clonotype was seen a handful of times. This sequence joins TRBV5-1 and TRBJ2-1; D may be TRBD2 (6 bases). Trimming removed 2 bases from V and 7 bases from J, with 16 bases in between. The CDR3 is made up of 15 amino acids. Per germline, CDR1 SGHRS and CDR2 YFSETQ. The CDR3 is CASSFVDGGVNEQFF. CDR3 sequence (DNA): TGCGCCAGCAGCTTCGTGGACGGAGGGGTAAATGAGCAGTTCTTC. The full variable domain, completed using reference TRBV5-1 and TRBJ2-1, is KAGVTQTPRYLIKTRGQQVTLSCSPISGHRSVSWYQQTPGQGLQFLFEYFSETQRNKGNFPGRFSGRQFSNSRSEMNVSTLELGDSALYLCASSFVDGGVNEQFFGPGTRLTVL.

This clonotype appeared once. The chain is built from TRBV5-1 and TRBJ2-1, with TRBD1 as a possible D gene (6 bases). Germline V CDR1 and CDR2: SGHRS, YFSETQ. With 3 bases removed from V and 0 bases from J, the gap between germline ends came to 16 bases. The CDR3 loop spans 17 amino acids. CDR3 loop: CASSSHLTGFSYNEQFF. Here the CDR3 DNA reads TGCGCCAGCAGCTCACACTTGACAGGATTCTCCTACAATGAGCAGTTCTTC.

In this sample, this clonotype turned up a few times. The CDR3 region is CASSYAGSGTGELFF. The CDR3 DNA reads TGTGCCAGCAGTTACGCCGGGAGCGGCACCGGGGAGCTGTTTTTT. The V gene is TRBV6-5, the J gene TRBJ2-2, with D perhaps TRBD2 (6 bases). V shed 2 bases and J shed 4 bases, with 11 bases lying between them. The germline gives CDR1 MNHEY, CDR2 SVGAGI. The CDR3 runs to 15 residues.

In this sample, this clonotype turned up a few times. V gene TRBV5-6 combines with J gene TRBJ2-1; TRBD1 aligns across 7 bases. The J segment lost 4 bases and the V segment lost 4 bases, leaving 8 bases of the junction unmatched. Germline V gives CDR1 SGHDT, CDR2 YYEEEE. There are 15 residues in the CDR3. The CDR3 coding sequence is TGTGCCAGCAGCCCACTCGGACAGGAATACAATGAGCAGTTCTTC. Its translation: CASSPLGQEYNEQFF.

This clonotype was counted between two and nine times. The J gene is TRBJ2-1, the V gene TRBV27; D is perhaps TRBD2 (6 bases). The CDR3 totals 16 residues. Trimming stripped 4 bases from V and 0 bases from J, with 13 bases between. Per the germline V gene, CDR1 is MNHEY and CDR2 is SMNVEV (reference sequence). In DNA, the CDR3 is TGTGCCAGCAGTTCCGGGAGACGGAGCTCCTACAATGAGCAGTTCTTC. Encoded protein: CASSSGRRSSYNEQFF.

This clonotype turned up a few times. The rearrangement links TRBV11-2 to TRBJ1-1, with 11 bases aligning to TRBD1. The V and J ends lost 1 base and 6 bases, in that order; junction bases with no gene match: 16. This CDR3 has 19 residues. Per germline, CDR1 SGHAT and CDR2 FQNNGV. CDR3 sequence reads: CASSLVPGQGALLVAEAFF. The CDR3 DNA is TGTGCCAGCAGCTTAGTCCCCGGACAGGGGGCCCTATTGGTAGCTGAAGCTTTCTTT.

This clonotype was seen at least ten times. This chain uses TRBV7-6 with TRBJ1-2; D is unresolved. Per germline, CDR1 SGHVS and CDR2 FNYEAQ. The ends were cut back, 5 bases at V and 3 bases at J, with 7 bases in the middle. The CDR3 extends over 12 amino acids. CDR3 residues: CASSPGDYGYTF. CDR3 coding DNA: TGTGCCAGCAGCCCTGGGGACTATGGCTACACCTTC.

This rearrangement joins TRBV4-2 to TRBJ2-5; 10 bases are a match to TRBD2. Germline lookup yields CDR1 LGHNA and CDR2 YNFKEQ. CDR3 length: 16 residues. The trim removed 4 bases at V and 2 bases at J, leaving 7 bases unmatched. CDR3 region: CASSRGRTSGQETQYF. CDR3 nucleotide sequence: TGTGCCAGCAGCCGGGGACGGACTAGCGGACAAGAGACCCAGTACTTC.

This clonotype was recorded only once. As DNA, the CDR3 is TGCAGTGCTAGCGGGGGTAGTAGCGGGAGGGTATACTCCTACGAGCAGTACGTC. Its protein product is CSASGGSSGRVYSYEQYV. V is TRBV20-1 and J is TRBJ2-7; 11 bases are a match to TRBD2. The junction had 13 bases not matched to a gene; V was cut back by 3 bases and J by 0 bases. The V gene's germline CDR1 is DFQATT and CDR2 SNEGSKA (reference sequence). CDR3 length: 18 residues.

This clonotype turned up a few times. The CDR3 DNA sequence: TGTGCCAGCAGCTTCTCCCCAGAGACCCAGTACTTC. Amino acid sequence: CASSFSPETQYF. This sequence joins TRBV5-6 and TRBJ2-5; no firm D call. The V end lost 2 bases, the J end lost 4 bases, and 6 bases lay between the germline ends. CDR1 and CDR2 from the germline V gene are SGHDT and YYEEEE. This CDR3 region has 12 residues.

This clonotype was picked up a small number of times. The chain recombines TRBV4-3 with TRBJ2-1, with 9 bases fitting TRBD2. The CDR3 sequence is 16 residues long. Germline loops: CDR1 LGHNA, CDR2 YSLEER. V dropped 4 bases and J dropped 5; count of bases not matched to a gene: 9. CDR3 sequence: CASSPRGASGNNEQFF. For the CDR3, the DNA is TGCGCCAGCAGCCCTCGAGGGGCTAGCGGGAACAATGAGCAGTTCTTC.

The rearrangement uses TRBV29-1 and TRBJ2-5, with a weak D call TRBD2 (6 bases). The V and J ends lost 4 bases and 7 bases respectively, with 19 bases between them. Germline CDR1 is SQVTM and CDR2 is ANQGSEA. CDR3 length: 14 amino acids. CDR3 coding DNA: TGCAGCGTTGTAAGGGGAGGAGCGGGTGCGACCCAGTACTTC. This codes for CSVVRGGAGATQYF.

V usage is TRBV12-3 or TRBV12-4 and J usage is TRBJ1-2; D unresolved. Trimming cost V 3 bases and J 6 bases, with 5 bases left between them. The CDR3 has 11 residues. CDR3 bases: TGTGCCAGCAGTTTGGGGAATGGCTACACCTTC. As protein: CASSLGNGYTF.

V usage is TRBV6-2 or TRBV6-3 and J usage is TRBJ1-1; TRBD1 might be the D (6 bases). Between the trimmed V and J ends, which lost 3 bases and 4 bases, there was a span of 12 bases. Germline values: CDR1 MNHEY, CDR2 SVGEGT. The CDR3 covers 14 residues. As DNA, the CDR3 is TGTGCCAGCAGTTATCCAGGGGTAGGCACTGAAGCTTTCTTT. Encoded protein: CASSYPGVGTEAFF.

The chain carries TRBV7-6 and TRBJ2-7; 8 bases agree with TRBD2. After removal of 4 bases from V and 5 bases from J, the junction contained 7 bases not matched to a gene. Germline V gene sequence: CDR1 SGHVS, CDR2 FNYEAQ. The CDR3 loop spans 14 amino acids. As DNA, the CDR3 is TGTGCCAGCAGCTCCCGAGCGGGAGAGGACGAGCAGTACTTC. Protein sequence: CASSSRAGEDEQYF.

This chain uses TRBV20-1 with TRBJ2-6; D gene ambiguous. The CDR3 sequence is 14 residues long. Germline assignment: CDR1 DFQATT and CDR2 SNEGSKA (reference sequence). V was pared by 5 bases and J by 0 bases, with 8 bases between. The DNA for the CDR3 is TGCAGTGCTCGTCCTGTCTCTGGGGCCAACGTCCTGACTTTC. Translating gives CSARPVSGANVLTF.

Only a few counts were recorded for this clonotype. The genes are TRBV7-2 and TRBJ2-3; 16 positions agree with TRBD2. The V gene's germline CDR1 is SGHTA and CDR2 FQGNSA. Trimming took 5 bases from V and 4 from J; bases not matched to a gene: 3. There are 16 residues in the CDR3. This CDR3 reads CASSGTSGRAADTQYF. The CDR3 DNA follows: TGTGCCAGCAGCGGGACTAGCGGGAGGGCAGCAGATACGCAGTATTTT.

V and J are TRBV20-1 and TRBJ1-1; unclear D gene. CDR3 length: 11 residues. The V gene's germline CDR1 is DFQATT and CDR2 SNEGSKA (reference sequence). V lost 3 bases and J 6 bases, leaving 8 bases between the germline ends. CDR3 region: CSASLQSEAFF. The CDR3 region has the DNA TGCAGTGCTAGTCTCCAGTCTGAAGCTTTCTTT.